This T cell receptor (beta chain) was retrieved from a study of technical replicates of blood from a handful of donors. Looked up from germline, CDR1 is SNHLY and CDR2 is FYNNEI. V lost 9 bases and J 0 bases, leaving 9 bases between the germline ends. The CDR3 sequence is 13 residues long. Libraries were prepared by immunoSEQ multiplex PCR; TCRdb keeps only in-frame clonotypes and omits some of them. The table lists about 93,000 clones, about 95% of them singletons. The sequenced sample consisted of T cells isolated from PBMCs. The chain links TRBV2 to TRBJ2-1; D ambiguous. This TCR was sampled from a human donor in good health. The CDR3 reads CASKRSSYNEQFF. CDR3 nucleotide sequence: TGTGCCAGTAAGAGGAGCTCCTACAATGAGCAGTTCTTC.